Below are 18 T cell receptor beta chains sequenced from a single sample in a study of Ad26.COV2.S vaccination and SARS-CoV-2 variants. This sample's treatment: roughly 18 received Ad26.COV2.S at low or high dose, single or two shots; about 5 received placebo; per-sample allocation not given. Sampling was performed 63 days after the first vaccine or placebo injection. Generated by immunoSEQ multiplex PCR, the TCRdb table keeps only in-frame clones and is missing some. The table has about 320,000 clones, about 86% seen once. The sequences come from peripheral blood, collected in a trial of Ad26.COV2.S vaccine versus placebo. The origin of the receptors is a person between 18 and 65 years old who received the Ad26.COV2.S COVID-19 vaccine or a placebo.

The CDR3 coding sequence is TGTGCCAGCATTGGGGGGAACACTGAAGCTTTCTTT. Its translation: CASIGGNTEAFF. This sequence joins TRBV7-9 and TRBJ1-1, with D possibly TRBD1 on 5 matching bases. Germline CDR1 SEHNR, CDR2 FQNEAQ (reference sequence). The length of the CDR3 is 12 residues. V was trimmed by 7 bases and J by 1 base, leaving 7 bases between them.

The genes are TRBV19 and TRBJ2-1, with TRBD1 matching over 10 bases. Trimming cost V 3 bases and J 0 bases; bases outside gene matches: 5. The CDR3 loop spans 17 amino acids. Germline CDR1 LNHDA, CDR2 SQIVND (reference sequence). CDR3 in amino acids: CASSMERTGGSYNEQFF. In DNA form, the CDR3 reads TGTGCCAGTAGTATGGAGCGGACAGGGGGCTCCTACAATGAGCAGTTCTTC.

The genes are TRBV19 and TRBJ1-5, with 8 nucleotides matching TRBD1. The length of the CDR3 is 14 residues. V shed 8 bases and J 5 bases; nucleotides not matched to a gene: 8. Germline assignment: CDR1 LNHDA and CDR2 SQIVND (reference sequence). The CDR3 loop reads CASSPQGADQPQHF. The CDR3 DNA reads as TGTGCCAGTTCCCCTCAGGGGGCAGATCAGCCCCAGCATTTT.

The J gene is TRBJ2-1, the V gene TRBV19, with 8 bases that match TRBD1. CDR1 is LNHDA, CDR2 SQIVND, per germline (reference sequence). The CDR3 covers 15 residues. With 4 bases clipped from V and 4 bases from J, the junction kept 6 bases outside the gene matches. CDR3 nucleotide sequence: TGTGCCAGTAGTAAACAGGGGGTTATTTACAATGAGCAGTTCTTC. Translation gives CASSKQGVIYNEQFF.

The chain carries TRBV4-1 and TRBJ2-7, with TRBD1 matching over 7 bases. The CDR3 has 15 amino acids. The germline V gene encodes CDR1 MGHRA and CDR2 YSYEKL. V trimming: 0 bases; J trimming: 8 bases; junction bases outside the gene matches: 10. CDR3 sequence: CASSQDATGPLQQYF. CDR3 DNA sequence: TGCGCCAGCAGCCAAGATGCGACAGGGCCCCTCCAGCAGTACTTC.

The V call is TRBV2, the J call TRBJ1-2; TRBD1 matches at 8 bases. V was clipped by 4 bases and J by 6 bases; unmatched bases: 7. Germline CDR1 is SNHLY and CDR2 is FYNNEI. The CDR3 length is 14 residues. The CDR3 here is CASSVRTGSNGYTF. The CDR3, as DNA: TGTGCCAGCAGTGTGAGGACAGGGAGTAATGGCTACACCTTC.

The chain has TRBV4-1 and TRBJ2-7; 8 nucleotides align to TRBD1. Germline V lookup: CDR1 MGHRA, CDR2 YSYEKL. The CDR3 sequence is 14 residues long. Trimming removed 4 bases from V and 2 bases from J; junction bases left unmatched: 4. CDR3 in DNA: TGCGCCAGCAGCCGAACGGGACAGGCCTACGAGCAGTACTTC. Its protein product is CASSRTGQAYEQYF.

This rearrangement joins TRBV15 to TRBJ1-1; 8 positions agree with TRBD1. Germline assignment: CDR1 LNHNV and CDR2 YYDKDF (reference sequence). The CDR3 spans 14 residues. V lost 5 bases to trimming and J lost 4 bases; unmatched junction nucleotides: 6. CDR3 bases: TGTGCCACCAGCGGACAGGGTCTGGGCACTGAAGCTTTCTTT. Translated: CATSGQGLGTEAFF.

Here the CDR3 reads CSVTGGTAHYGYTF. Written as DNA, the CDR3 is TGCAGCGTCACTGGAGGGACAGCGCACTATGGCTACACCTTC. The chain employs TRBV29-1 and TRBJ1-2, with 7 bases lining up with TRBD1. V shed 6 bases, J shed 3 bases, and the junction held 10 bases outside the gene matches. The CDR3 covers 14 residues. Germline CDR1 and CDR2: SQVTM and ANQGSEA. Combining the CDR3 with reference TRBV29-1 and TRBJ1-2 gives the whole variable domain SAVISQKPSRDICQRGTSLTIQCQVDSQVTMMFWYRQQPGQSLTLIATANQGSEATYESGFVIDKFPISRPNLTFSTLTVSNMSPEDSSIYLCSVTGGTAHYGYTFGSGTRLTVV.

This sequence joins TRBV2 and TRBJ2-1; D is undetermined. Trimming removed 6 bases from V and 8 bases from J, with 8 bases in between. The CDR3 is 11 amino acids. Germline V gene sequence: CDR1 SNHLY, CDR2 FYNNEI. The CDR3 bases are TGTGCCAGCAGCCCCCGGCATGAGCAGTTCTTC. The encoded protein is CASSPRHEQFF.

CDR3 sequence (DNA): TGTGCCAGCAGCTTGACGACAGTTAGCAATCAGCCCCAGCATTTT. Translated: CASSLTTVSNQPQHF. This chain joins TRBV7-2 and TRBJ1-5; D perhaps matches TRBD1 (5 bases). This CDR3 is 15 amino acids long. Deletions cut 3 bases from V and 0 bases from J, with 9 bases between. CDR1 SGHTA and CDR2 FQGNSA come from the germline V gene.

The chain recombines TRBV10-3 with TRBJ2-1; TRBD2 matches 7 bases. There are 14 residues in the CDR3. CDR1 is ENHRY, CDR2 SYGVKD, per germline. Germline trimming cut 7 bases from V and 4 bases from J; bases unmatched to any gene: 7. The CDR3 nucleotides are TGTGCCATCAACGGCGGGGGACCTTACAATGAGCAGTTCTTC. It codes for CAINGGGPYNEQFF.

The V gene is TRBV11-2, the J gene TRBJ2-7, with D perhaps TRBD1 (5 bases). Germline lookup yields CDR1 SGHAT and CDR2 FQNNGV. Trimming left V 0 bases short and J 1 base short, with 7 bases between. The CDR3 is made up of 14 amino acids. CDR3 nucleotide sequence: TGTGCCAGCAGCTTAGAGGCAGGGTCCTACGAGCAGTACTTC. Amino acid sequence: CASSLEAGSYEQYF.

The chain uses TRBV3-1 (or the pseudogene TRBV3-2) and TRBJ2-2, with D perhaps matching TRBD1 (5 bases). The CDR3 has 14 amino acids. The V gene's germline CDR1 is LGHDT and CDR2 YNNKEL (reference sequence). V was cut by 1 base and J by 6 bases, with 9 bases left in between. CDR3 sequence reads: CASSQVKGPGELFF. Here the CDR3 DNA reads TGTGCCAGCAGCCAAGTGAAGGGGCCCGGGGAGCTGTTTTTT.

In its sample, this clone was seen a few times. This chain connects TRBV29-1 to TRBJ2-1; D perhaps matches TRBD2 (6 bases). This CDR3 spans 14 amino acids. CDR1 is SQVTM and CDR2 is ANQGSEA in the germline V gene. V lost 1 base and J 6 bases, leaving 13 bases between the germline ends. CDR3 amino acids: CSVEGAREANEQFF. Here the CDR3 DNA reads TGCAGCGTTGAAGGCGCCAGGGAGGCCAATGAGCAGTTCTTC.

The V call is TRBV4-3, the J call TRBJ1-2, with TRBD1 matching over 8 bases. This CDR3 comprises 15 residues. CDR1 is LGHNA, CDR2 YSLEER, per germline. V lost 4 bases and J lost 6; bases outside the gene matches: 10. CDR3 nucleotides: TGCGCCAGCAGCCGCCTAAGTGGACAGGGACATGGCTACACCTTC. Translation gives CASSRLSGQGHGYTF.

The rearrangement joins TRBV27 to TRBJ2-3, with 8 bases fitting TRBD1. Germline values: CDR1 MNHEY, CDR2 SMNVEV (reference sequence). The CDR3 is 18 residues long. V lost 4 bases and J lost 2; bases outside the gene matches: 14. CDR3 sequence (DNA): TGTGCCAGCAGTTCAGGGGGCGGGTATTTCGCTTACACAGATACGCAGTATTTT. Its translation is CASSSGGGYFAYTDTQYF.

The chain has TRBV7-3 and TRBJ2-2; no firm D call. The germline V gene encodes CDR1 SGHTA and CDR2 FQGTGA. V lost 5 bases, J lost 2 bases, and 6 bases lay in between. CDR3 size: 13 residues. For the CDR3, the DNA is TGTGCCAGCAGCCCTCAAAACACCGGGGAGCTGTTTTTT. Translating it yields CASSPQNTGELFF. The full variable domain, in which reference TRBV7-3 and TRBJ2-2 provide the parts outside the CDR3, is GAGVSQTPSNKVTEKGKYVELRCDPISGHTALYWYRQSLGQGPEFLIYFQGTGAADDSGLPNDRFFAVRPEGSVSTLKIQRTERGDSAVYLCASSPQNTGELFFGEGSRLTVL.